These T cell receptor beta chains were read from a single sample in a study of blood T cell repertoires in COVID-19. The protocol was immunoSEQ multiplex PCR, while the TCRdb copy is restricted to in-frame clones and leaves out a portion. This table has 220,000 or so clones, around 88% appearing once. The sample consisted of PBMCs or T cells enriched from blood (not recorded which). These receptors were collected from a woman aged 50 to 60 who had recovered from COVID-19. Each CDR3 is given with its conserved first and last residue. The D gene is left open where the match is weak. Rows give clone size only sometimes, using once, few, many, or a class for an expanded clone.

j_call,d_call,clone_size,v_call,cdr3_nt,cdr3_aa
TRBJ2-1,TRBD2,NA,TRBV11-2,TGTGCCAGCAGCTCGGGACTAGTCCTACCCACTCCATACAATGAGCAGTTCTTC,CASSSGLVLPTPYNEQFF
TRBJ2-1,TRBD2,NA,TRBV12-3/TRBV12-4,TGTGCCAGCAGTTCCAGCGGGAGAGTTAAGGAGTTCTTC,CASSSSGRVKEFF
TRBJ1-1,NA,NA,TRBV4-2,TGTGCCAGCAGCCAAGATCGGCGCCAGGTGGGCACTGAAGCTTTCTTT,CASSQDRRQVGTEAFF
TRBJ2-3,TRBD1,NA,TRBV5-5,TGTGCCAGCAGCCCCGGGACAGGAGGAGATACGCAGTATTTT,CASSPGTGGDTQYF
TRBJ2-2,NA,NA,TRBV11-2,TGTGCCAGCAGCTTAGAGGGTAGCGGAGACACCGGGGAGCTGTTTTTT,CASSLEGSGDTGELFF
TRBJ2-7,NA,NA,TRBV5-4,TGTGCCAGCAGCGGCCGCGGCTCCTACGAGCAGTACTTC,CASSGRGSYEQYF
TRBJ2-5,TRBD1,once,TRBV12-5,TGTGCTAGTGGGGAACAGGGGAAGGAGACCCAGTACTTC,CASGEQGKETQYF
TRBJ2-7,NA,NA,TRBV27,TGTGCCAGCAGTTCCCTCAGCTCCTACGAGCAGTACTTC,CASSSLSSYEQYF
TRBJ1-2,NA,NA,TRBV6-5,TGTGCCAGCAGTCTGACAGAAAAGTATGGCTACACCTTC,CASSLTEKYGYTF
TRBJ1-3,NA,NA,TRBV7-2,TGTGCCAGCAGCTTATCAGGGTTAGACACCATATATTTT,CASSLSGLDTIYF
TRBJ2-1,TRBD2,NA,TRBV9,TGTGCCAGCAGCGTGTCCGGACTAGCGGGGGGGCAAGATGAGCAGTTCTTC,CASSVSGLAGGQDEQFF
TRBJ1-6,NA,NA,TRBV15,TGTGCCACCAGCAGGGGTCCCCGAGCGACCCATTCACCCCTCCACTTT,CATSRGPRATHSPLHF
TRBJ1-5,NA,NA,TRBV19,TGTGCCAGTAGTATCGGGACATCTCGCAATCAGCCCCAGCATTTT,CASSIGTSRNQPQHF
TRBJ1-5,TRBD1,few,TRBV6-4,TGTGCCAGCAGTGCGACAGGGGGCGCGGATCAGCCCCAGCATTTT,CASSATGGADQPQHF
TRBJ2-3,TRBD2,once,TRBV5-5,TGTGCCAGCAGCTTCGGGGGGGCGGGAGGCACAGATACGCAGTATTTT,CASSFGGAGGTDTQYF
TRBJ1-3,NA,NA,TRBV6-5,TGTGCCAGCAGCGCGGCCCCCGGAAACACCATATATTTT,CASSAAPGNTIYF
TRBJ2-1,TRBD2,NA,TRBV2,TGTGCCAGGACTAGCGGGGGACCCCCCGCATCCTACAATGAGCAGTTCTTC,CARTSGGPPASYNEQFF
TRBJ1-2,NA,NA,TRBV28,TGTGCCAGCAGTTTAGGCGGGGGGCCGGGTGGCTACACCTTC,CASSLGGGPGGYTF
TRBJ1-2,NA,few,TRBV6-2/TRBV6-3,TGTGCCAGCAGTTATCGGGGTTCTAACTATGGCTACACCTTC,CASSYRGSNYGYTF
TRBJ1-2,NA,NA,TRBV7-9,TGTGCCAGCAGCTTAGAGATCCGGGACTATGGCTACACCTTC,CASSLEIRDYGYTF
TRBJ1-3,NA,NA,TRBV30,TGTGCCTGGAGTGTCGGTAACACCATATATTTT,CAWSVGNTIYF
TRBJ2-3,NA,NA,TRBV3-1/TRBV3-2,TGTGCCAGCAGGCTGTCGGGAGTTGCTCAGGATACGCAGTATTTT,CASRLSGVAQDTQYF
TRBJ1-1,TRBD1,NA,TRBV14,TGTGCCAGCAGCCAGACAGGGAGTTCCACTGAAGCTTTCTTT,CASSQTGSSTEAFF
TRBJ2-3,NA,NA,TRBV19,TGTGCCAGTAGCCGGCCCCCAGCGGTAAGGGATACGCAGTATTTT,CASSRPPAVRDTQYF
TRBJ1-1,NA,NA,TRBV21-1,TGTGCCAGCAGCAAAGGGGAAGAAGGGACAGGGATGGGGAGCACTGAAGCTTTCTTT,CASSKGEEGTGMGSTEAFF
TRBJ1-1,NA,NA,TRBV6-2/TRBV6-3,TGTGCCAGCAGTTACAGCGCCCTTCTTAACACTGAAGCTTTCTTT,CASSYSALLNTEAFF
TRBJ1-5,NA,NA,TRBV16,TGTGCCAGCAGCCAATGGGGGGGAGGATATCAGCCCCAGCATTTT,CASSQWGGGYQPQHF
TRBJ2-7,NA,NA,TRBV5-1,TGCGCCAGCAGCCCAACGCGGAGCTCCTACGAGCAGTACTTC,CASSPTRSSYEQYF
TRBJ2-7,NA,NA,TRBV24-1,TGTGCCACCAGTGAAACGAGCGGAAAGCAGTACTTC,CATSETSGKQYF
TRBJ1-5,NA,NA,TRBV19,TGTGCCAGTAGTATTCTCCGGGACAACAATCAGCCCCAGCATTTT,CASSILRDNNQPQHF
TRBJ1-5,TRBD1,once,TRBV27,TGTGCCAGCAGTTCCACGGGACAGGGCAATCAGCCCCAGCATTTT,CASSSTGQGNQPQHF
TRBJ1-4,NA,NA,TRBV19,TGTGCCAGTAGTACTCAGTGGGGGCATAATGAAAAACTGTTTTTT,CASSTQWGHNEKLFF
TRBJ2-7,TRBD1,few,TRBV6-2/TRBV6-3,TGTGCCAGCAGGCCTCCGGGACAGGGGTCCCTCGAGCAGTACTTC,CASRPPGQGSLEQYF
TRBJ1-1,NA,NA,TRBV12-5,TGTGCTAGTGGTTTGCCGGGGGACCGAGACTCGAACACTGAAGCTTTCTTT,CASGLPGDRDSNTEAFF
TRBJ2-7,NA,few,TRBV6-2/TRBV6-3,TGTGCCAGCAGTTACTTGGCTAGTAACTACGAGCAGTACTTC,CASSYLASNYEQYF
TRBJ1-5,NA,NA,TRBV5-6,TGTGCCAGCAGCTTACAGGCTTATAGCAATCAGCCCCAGCATTTT,CASSLQAYSNQPQHF
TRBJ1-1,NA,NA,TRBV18,TGTGCCAGCTCATCCGTGGTAGGAGGTTCGAACACTGAAGCTTTCTTT,CASSSVVGGSNTEAFF
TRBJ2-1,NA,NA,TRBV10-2,TGCGCCACCCGGGACTACAATGAGCAGTTCTTC,CATRDYNEQFF
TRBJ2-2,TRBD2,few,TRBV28,TGTGCCAGCAGATCAGCGGGACGGTTTCTAGGGGAGCTGTTTTTT,CASRSAGRFLGELFF
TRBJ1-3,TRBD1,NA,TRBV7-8,TGTGCCAGCAGCTTAGGGACAGGCAACTCTGGAAACACCATATATTTT,CASSLGTGNSGNTIYF
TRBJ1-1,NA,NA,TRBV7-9,TGTGCCAGCAGCCCAACGGCGTTTGAGGCCACTGAAGCTTTCTTT,CASSPTAFEATEAFF
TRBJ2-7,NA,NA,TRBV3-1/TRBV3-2,TGTGCCAGCAGCCAAGATCAGGGAACCTACGAGCAGTACTTC,CASSQDQGTYEQYF
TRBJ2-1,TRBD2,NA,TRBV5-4,TGTGCCAGCAGCTATAATAGCGGGAGGGCCTCTCTTGTGCAGTTCTTC,CASSYNSGRASLVQFF
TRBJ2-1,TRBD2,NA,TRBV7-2,TGTGCCAGCAGCTACTGGACTAGCGGGGATGAGCAGTTCTTC,CASSYWTSGDEQFF
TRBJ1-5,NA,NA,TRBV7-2,TGTGCCAGCACCTCTTCGATCTATAGCAATCAGCCCCAGCATTTT,CASTSSIYSNQPQHF
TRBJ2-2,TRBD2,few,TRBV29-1,TGCAGCGTCAAACGGGCGACTAGCGGAGAGAACACCGGGGAGCTGTTTTTT,CSVKRATSGENTGELFF
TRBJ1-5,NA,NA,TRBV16,TGTGCCAGCAGCTCGGACACGGATCAGCCCCAGCATTTT,CASSSDTDQPQHF
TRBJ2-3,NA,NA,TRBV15,TGTGCCACCAGCAGAGATCGGTCTCGAGGGGATACGCAGTATTTT,CATSRDRSRGDTQYF
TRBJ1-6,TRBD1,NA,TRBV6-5,TGTGCCAGCAGTTACTCTCGACAGGGTAATAATTCACCCCTCCACTTT,CASSYSRQGNNSPLHF
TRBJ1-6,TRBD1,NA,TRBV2,TGTGCCAGCAGGACTCGGGACAGTAATTCACCCCTCCACTTT,CASRTRDSNSPLHF
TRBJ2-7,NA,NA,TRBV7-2,TGTGCCAGCAGCTTAGAAGGCATGAGGGGGTCCTACGAGCAGTACTTC,CASSLEGMRGSYEQYF
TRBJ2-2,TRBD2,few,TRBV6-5,TGTGCCAGCAGCCGCGGGGGGGCCAACACCGGGGAGCTGTTTTTT,CASSRGGANTGELFF
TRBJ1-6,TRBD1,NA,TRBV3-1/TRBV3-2,TGTGCCAGCAGTACTACAGGGGGTGGAGGATCACCCCTCCACTTT,CASSTTGGGGSPLHF
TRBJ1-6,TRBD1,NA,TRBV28,TGTGCCAGCAGTCAAGGGACAGGCTTTTACAATTCACCCCTCCACTTT,CASSQGTGFYNSPLHF
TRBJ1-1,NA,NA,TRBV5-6,TGTGCCAGCAGCTTGGTTGGCAGAAACACTGAAGCTTTCTTT,CASSLVGRNTEAFF
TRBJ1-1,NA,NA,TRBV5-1,TGCGCCAGCAGCTTGTACGAGGACACTGAAGCTTTCTTT,CASSLYEDTEAFF
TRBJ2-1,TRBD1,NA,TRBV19,TGTGCCAGCCGTGGGACAGGGATGGTCAGCTCCTACAATGAGCAGTTCTTC,CASRGTGMVSSYNEQFF
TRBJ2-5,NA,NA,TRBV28,TGTGCCAGCAGTTCCCGGGGAGGTATGGAGACCCAGTACTTC,CASSSRGGMETQYF
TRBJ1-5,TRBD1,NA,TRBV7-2,TGTGCCAGCAGCTTAGTTTTCGGGACAGGGGGCGATCAGCCCCAGCATTTT,CASSLVFGTGGDQPQHF